This T cell receptor beta chain was retrieved from a study of early stage breast cancer tumors. Looking at the study overall: About 80% of the 16 invasive tumors were ER+, PR+ and HER2-. Roughly 9.4-fold was the mean read coverage per sample.

This table comes from immunoSEQ multiplex PCR, and its TCRdb copy is limited to in-frame clones, with some not included. The sample has 20,000 to 25,000 clones, about 76% seen once. There are 15 residues in the CDR3. Germline-derived CDR1 and CDR2 are SGHRS and YFSETQ. V was pared by 4 bases and J by 5 bases, with 8 bases of the junction left unmatched. The chain combines TRBV5-1 with TRBJ1-1, with 10 nucleotides matching TRBD1. The receptor was isolated from a person in their 60s with breast cancer. Source material: blood. The CDR3 sequence is CASSHRQGAGTEAFF. The CDR3 nucleotides are TGCGCCAGCAGCCACAGACAGGGGGCTGGAACTGAAGCTTTCTTT.